The next 19 T cell receptor beta chains were all read from a single sample in a study of CD8 T cells in ankylosing spondylitis. General observations from the study: Ankylosing spondylitis blood appeared to carry a characteristic TCR beta motif of eight or nine highly homologous variants.

Their antigens are not known. TCRdb fed the 5' RACE reads into MiXCR, producing one record per CDR3 protein. The repertoire holds about 460,000 distinct CDR3 sequences, about 5.4% seen once, with roughly 3.2% in the top ten. Specimen: blood, either unsorted or a sorted T cell fraction (not recorded which). These receptors all stem from a male donor with ankylosing spondylitis.

Many counts were recorded for this clonotype. J is TRBJ2-7 and V is TRBV7-9, with TRBD2 matching over 7 bases. Germline V lookup: CDR1 SEHNR, CDR2 FQNEAQ (reference sequence). Trimming cost V 2 bases and J 5 bases; bases outside gene matches: 9. This CDR3 has 15 amino acids. CDR3 in amino acids: CASSLMGGENHEQYF. DNA for the CDR3: TGTGCCAGCAGCTTAATGGGAGGGGAGAATCACGAGCAGTACTTC.

At least ten counts were recorded for this clonotype. The chain couples TRBV20-1 to TRBJ1-2; the D gene is possibly TRBD1 (5 bases). The CDR3 is 11 residues long. Germline V gene lookup returns CDR1 DFQATT and CDR2 SNEGSKA (reference sequence). Trimming removed 8 bases at V and 6 bases at J, with 13 bases between. CDR3 coding DNA: TGCAGTTTTGGGGGTGTTGATGGCTACACCTTC. Its protein product is CSFGGVDGYTF.

This clonotype came up a few times. This sequence joins TRBV14 and TRBJ2-3; D is tentatively TRBD1 or TRBD2 (5 bases each). V was shortened by 0 bases and J by 2 bases, with 6 bases between the two germline ends. The CDR3 covers 14 residues. CDR1 and CDR2 (germline): SGHDN, FVKESK. Written as DNA, the CDR3 is TGTGCCAGCAGCCAAGAGGGGGACACAGATACGCAGTATTTT. This sequence encodes CASSQEGDTDTQYF.

The chain is built from TRBV29-1 and TRBJ2-3; the D gene is possibly TRBD1 (8 bases). CDR3 length equals 15 residues. In germline, CDR1 is SQVTM, CDR2 ANQGSEA. V dropped 6 bases and J dropped 4 bases, with 20 bases sitting between them. In DNA form, the CDR3 reads TGCAGCGTAGCCAGGGGGCGCGGGGGTGCAGATACGCAGTATTTT. Its protein product is CSVARGRGGADTQYF.

This clonotype was counted many times. J is TRBJ2-5 and V is TRBV7-8, with 9 bases matching TRBD1. J lost 2 bases, V lost 5 bases, and 9 bases had no gene match. The CDR3 totals 16 residues. Germline V CDR1 and CDR2: SGHVS, FQNEAQ. CDR3 nucleotide sequence: TGTGCCAGCAGCAACCGGGACAGGGACCTACAAGAGACCCAGTACTTC. Protein sequence: CASSNRDRDLQETQYF.

This chain links TRBV20-1 with TRBJ2-1; 9 positions match TRBD2. The V segment lost 6 bases and the J segment 4 bases; nucleotides outside the gene matches: 7. There are 14 residues in the CDR3. CDR1 and CDR2 from the germline V gene are DFQATT and SNEGSKA (reference sequence). CDR3 region: CSAVSGSFYNEQFF. Written as DNA, the CDR3 is TGCAGTGCCGTTAGCGGGAGTTTTTACAATGAGCAGTTCTTC.

This clonotype was counted ten times or more. This chain joins TRBV4-2 and TRBJ2-1; 10 bases agree with TRBD2. The CDR3 loop spans 18 amino acids. Germline CDR1 reads LGHNA; CDR2 reads YNFKEQ. V shed 1 base, J shed 3 bases, and the junction held 9 bases outside the gene matches. DNA for the CDR3: TGTGCCAGCAGCCAAGGACCTAGCGGGGGTACCCTCTACAATGAGCAGTTCTTC. Translated, it gives CASSQGPSGGTLYNEQFF.

This clonotype was recorded many times. The chain carries TRBV5-1 and TRBJ1-2; D is uncertain. The CDR3 extends over 13 amino acids. V lost 3 bases and J 3 bases, leaving 9 bases between the germline ends. Germline V lookup: CDR1 SGHRS, CDR2 YFSETQ. CDR3 sequence reads: CASSSRQDYGYTF. For the CDR3, the DNA is TGCGCCAGCAGCTCCAGACAAGACTATGGCTACACCTTC.

Many counts were recorded for this clonotype. This chain links TRBV28 with TRBJ2-2; the D gene is possibly TRBD2 (5 bases). This CDR3 has 13 residues. From germline, CDR1 is MDHEN and CDR2 SYDVKM. V dropped 5 bases and J dropped 8 bases, with 12 bases sitting between them. As DNA, the CDR3 is TGTGCCAGCAGTCCTAAGCGGCGGGGGGAGCTGTTTTTT. Amino acids: CASSPKRRGELFF.

The chain carries TRBV7-2 and TRBJ2-1; D not resolved. The CDR3 extends over 11 amino acids. Germline V gene data show CDR1 as SGHTA and CDR2 as FQGNSA. V dropped 7 bases and J dropped 10 bases, with 11 bases sitting between them. The CDR3 is CASILDAEQFF. Here the CDR3 DNA reads TGTGCCAGCATCCTCGATGCAGAGCAGTTCTTC.

This clonotype was counted at least ten times. This chain uses TRBV29-1 with TRBJ1-1; tentative D call: TRBD1 (5 bases). The CDR3 extends over 14 amino acids. Looked up from germline, CDR1 is SQVTM and CDR2 is ANQGSEA. Trimming removed 3 bases at V and 7 bases at J, with 18 bases between. CDR3 sequence: CSVEVPRERGEAFF. The CDR3 bases are TGCAGCGTTGAGGTCCCCAGGGAAAGGGGTGAAGCTTTCTTT.

This clonotype has at least ten counts. The rearrangement uses TRBV15 and TRBJ2-1; D unclear. Germline-derived CDR1 and CDR2 are LNHNV and YYDKDF (reference sequence). This CDR3 has 13 amino acids. V lost 1 base, J lost 6 bases, and 7 bases lay in between. For the CDR3, the DNA is TGTGCCACCAGCAGAGCACGGGTCAATGAGCAGTTCTTC. This gives the protein CATSRARVNEQFF.

This clonotype was observed at least ten times. This sequence joins TRBV24-1 and TRBJ2-6; possibly TRBD1 for D (5 bases). Germline CDR1 KGHDR, CDR2 SFDVKD. Deletions cut 4 bases from V and 0 bases from J, with 9 bases between. The CDR3 runs to 16 residues. This CDR3 is CATSDRDGSGANVLTF. The CDR3 DNA reads as TGTGCCACCAGTGACAGGGATGGCTCTGGGGCCAACGTCCTGACTTTC.

This clonotype was seen more than once but under ten times. The rearrangement joins TRBV29-1 to TRBJ1-1; 9 bases fit TRBD1. Germline V lookup: CDR1 SQVTM, CDR2 ANQGSEA. This CDR3 region has 13 residues. Unmatched junction bases numbered 8, after V lost 6 bases and J lost 6 bases. The CDR3 reads CSVGQGLGAEAFF. As DNA, the CDR3 is TGCAGCGTCGGACAGGGGCTAGGGGCTGAAGCTTTCTTT. The variable domain in full, completed from reference TRBV29-1 and TRBJ1-1, reads SAVISQKPSRDICQRGTSLTIQCQVDSQVTMMFWYRQQPGQSLTLIATANQGSEATYESGFVIDKFPISRPNLTFSTLTVSNMSPEDSSIYLCSVGQGLGAEAFFGQGTRLTVV.

This clonotype was recorded many times. The chain uses TRBV5-6 and TRBJ2-1; possible D gene TRBD1, 6 bases. CDR3 size: 13 residues. Germline V gene lookup returns CDR1 SGHDT and CDR2 YYEEEE. V lost 2 bases and J 8 bases, leaving 11 bases between the germline ends. CDR3 DNA sequence: TGTGCCAGCAGCTTCCTAGAGGGGGATGAGCAGTTCTTC. The encoded protein is CASSFLEGDEQFF.

This clonotype was observed at least ten times. The CDR3 protein is CSASWGPGLHEQYF. CDR3 DNA: TGCAGTGCTAGTTGGGGGCCGGGGCTTCACGAGCAGTACTTC. The rearrangement joins TRBV20-1 to TRBJ2-7, with D possibly TRBD1 on 6 matching bases. Germline V gene lookup returns CDR1 DFQATT and CDR2 SNEGSKA (reference sequence). The CDR3 length is 14 residues. The V and J ends lost 3 bases and 5 bases respectively, with 17 bases between them.

This clonotype showed up many times. CDR3 coding DNA: TGTGCCAGCAGCCGCCCGGACAGAGAAGGCTACACCTTC. This gives the protein CASSRPDREGYTF. The V and J genes are TRBV6-1 and TRBJ1-2; D is possibly TRBD1 (6 bases). Trimming cost V 6 bases and J 8 bases, with 16 bases left between them. The germline gives CDR1 MNHNS, CDR2 SASEGT. This CDR3 spans 13 amino acids.

This clonotype was detected only a few times. The chain links TRBV10-3 to TRBJ1-5; D is uncertain. V was shortened by 2 bases and J by 7 bases, with 9 bases between the two germline ends. The germline V gene encodes CDR1 ENHRY and CDR2 SYGVKD. This CDR3 is built from 13 residues. Written as DNA, the CDR3 is TGTGCCATCAGTGAGGAATGGTCCCAGCCCCAGCATTTT. Translated: CAISEEWSQPQHF.

Ten or more counts support this clonotype. The chain joins TRBV4-3 to TRBJ1-6; D remains ambiguous. The CDR3 consists of 13 residues. From germline, CDR1 is LGHNA and CDR2 YSLEER. V was cut by 6 bases and J by 7 bases, with 10 bases left in between. The CDR3 loop is CASSQTLNSPLHF. The CDR3 nucleotides are TGCGCCAGCAGTCAGACTCTGAATTCACCCCTCCACTTT.